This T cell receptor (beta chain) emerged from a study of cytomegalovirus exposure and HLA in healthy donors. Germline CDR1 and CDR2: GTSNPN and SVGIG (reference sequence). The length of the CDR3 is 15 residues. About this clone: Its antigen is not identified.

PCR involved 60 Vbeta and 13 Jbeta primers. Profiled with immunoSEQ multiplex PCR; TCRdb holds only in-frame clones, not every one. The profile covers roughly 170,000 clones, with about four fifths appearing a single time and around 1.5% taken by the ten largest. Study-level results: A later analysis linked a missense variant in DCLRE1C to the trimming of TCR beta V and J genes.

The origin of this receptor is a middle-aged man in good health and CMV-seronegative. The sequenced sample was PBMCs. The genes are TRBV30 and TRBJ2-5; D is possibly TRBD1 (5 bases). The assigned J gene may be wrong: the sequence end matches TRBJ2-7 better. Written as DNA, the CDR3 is TGTGCCTGGAGAACCTGGGCAGGGTTTTTCTACGAGCAGTACTTC. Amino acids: CAWRTWAGFFYEQYF.